Listed below are T cell receptor beta chains from one sample, sequenced in a study of T cells in localized non-small cell lung cancer. The data were produced by immunoSEQ multiplex PCR, yet TCRdb's version contains in-frame clones alone and is incomplete. The sample records around 45,000 clones, about 88% being singletons. The specimen was PBMCs, collected before any cancer treatment. The receptor source for this set is a man aged 40 to 69 with stage II lung adenocarcinoma. Both conserved end residues are part of each CDR3. A D gene is named only where the DNA matches it firmly. Expanded clones are given a class, and other clones once, few, many or no size at all.

cdr3_nt	cdr3_aa	d_call	clone_size	v_call	j_call
TGTGCCAGCAGCACCCTAGGGACAGCGAATGAAAAACTGTTTTTT	CASSTLGTANEKLFF	TRBD1	few	TRBV9	TRBJ1-4
TGTGCCAGCAGCCGACAGGTCGGGAGCTACGAGCAGTACTTC	CASSRQVGSYEQYF	-	-	TRBV7-8	TRBJ2-7
TGTGCCAGCAGTTACGGGATACACAGTCGTGGCTACACCTTC	CASSYGIHSRGYTF	-	-	TRBV6-5	TRBJ1-2
TGCGCCAGCAGCTTGAAGGTCGAGGGGGCCCAGGAGTCTGAAGCTTTCTTT	CASSLKVEGAQESEAFF	TRBD1	-	TRBV5-1	TRBJ1-1
TGTGCCAGTAGTATGGGACGGGAAGGGATGCACTACACTGAAGCTTTCTTT	CASSMGREGMHYTEAFF	-	once	TRBV19	TRBJ1-1
TGTGCCAGCAGTCTGATAGTTGACAGCAGGTTAGGTGGCTACACCTTC	CASSLIVDSRLGGYTF	-	-	TRBV7-2	TRBJ1-2
TGTGCCAGCAGTAGTCTCGGACAGGGCTTGGGCTACACCTTC	CASSSLGQGLGYTF	TRBD1	-	TRBV9	TRBJ1-2
TGTGCCAGCAGCTTAAACCCCCGTTGGGGCCCCCCAACTAATGAAAAACTGTTTTTT	CASSLNPRWGPPTNEKLFF	-	-	TRBV11-3	TRBJ1-4
TGTGCCAGCAGCTTGGGTGGGACCTACGAGCAGTACTTC	CASSLGGTYEQYF	-	-	TRBV5-5	TRBJ2-7
TGTGCCAGCAGCTTAGGGCTAGGTGGAGATACGCAGTATTTT	CASSLGLGGDTQYF	-	-	TRBV7-9	TRBJ2-3
TGTGCCAGCAGCTTAGAAAGAAAGGTGGGGACAGCCTATAGGGGCTACACCTTC	CASSLERKVGTAYRGYTF	TRBD1	-	TRBV11-3	TRBJ1-2
TGTGCCAGCAGCTTCCCAAAGGGGGATACGCAGTATTTT	CASSFPKGDTQYF	-	-	TRBV7-6	TRBJ2-3
TGTGCCAGCAGCGTAGTTGGGGGAGATGGAGAGACCCAGTACTTC	CASSVVGGDGETQYF	-	once	TRBV9	TRBJ2-5
TGTGCCAGCAGCTTGATAGGGGAGGGCTACACTGAAGCTTTCTTT	CASSLIGEGYTEAFF	-	-	TRBV11-2	TRBJ1-1
TGTGCCAGCAGCTCGAGCGGGGGGGAAATAGATACGCAGTATTTT	CASSSSGGEIDTQYF	TRBD2	-	TRBV13	TRBJ2-3
TGTGCCAGCATGGGGGATTCAGGGTTTTATGGCTACACCTTC	CASMGDSGFYGYTF	-	-	TRBV28	TRBJ1-2
TGTGCCAGCTCACCATCGTTCGGGACAGGGGATGTTGGGGCCAAAAACATTCAGTACTTC	CASSPSFGTGDVGAKNIQYF	TRBD1	-	TRBV18	TRBJ2-4
TGCAGCGTTGAAGAGGCAGGGGACGGGGAGCTGTTTTTT	CSVEEAGDGELFF	-	-	TRBV29-1	TRBJ2-2
TGTGCCAGTAGTATAGGCGAGGGTCGCAATCAGCCCCAGCATTTT	CASSIGEGRNQPQHF	-	once	TRBV19	TRBJ1-5
TGTGCTAGTGGTCTGGTGGGAGTCAGAGAGACCCAGTACTTC	CASGLVGVRETQYF	-	medium-sized	TRBV12-5	TRBJ2-5
TGCGCCAGCAGTGACAGGGGGCTCACCGGGGAGCTGTTTTTT	CASSDRGLTGELFF	TRBD1	-	TRBV4-1	TRBJ2-2
TGTGCCAGCAGCTTAGAGGGAAACACTGAAGCTTTCTTT	CASSLEGNTEAFF	-	-	TRBV11-2	TRBJ1-1
TGCGCCAGCAGCTTGGCGGGGACTTTCCAAGAGACCCAGTACTTC	CASSLAGTFQETQYF	-	-	TRBV5-1	TRBJ2-5
TGTGCCAGCAGCCCGCGGACAGGAAGTCCCATATATTTT	CASSPRTGSPIYF	TRBD1	-	TRBV7-3	TRBJ1-3